The T cell receptor beta chain described here comes from a study of T cell changes during pregnancy in multiple sclerosis. Some clones are missing from TCRdb's copy, which holds only in-frame ones; the method was immunoSEQ multiplex PCR. The table lists 45,000 to 55,000 clones, 92% of them singletons. The germline V gene encodes CDR1 MNHEY and CDR2 SMNVEV (reference sequence). Trimming shortened V by 2 bases and J by 1 base, and 11 bases separated the two germline ends. The CDR3 is 15 residues long. The receptor's source is a female donor in good health, enrolled as a control in a pregnancy study. The sample consisted of CD4+ T cells from peripheral blood mononuclear cells, taken after pregnancy. This sequence joins TRBV27 and TRBJ1-1; D is uncertain. CDR3 loop: CASSLNSVANTEAFF. The CDR3 nucleotides are TGTGCCAGCAGTTTAAATAGCGTGGCGAACACTGAAGCTTTCTTT.